The following is a TCR beta chain sequence with its context. What antigen it recognizes has not been identified. Within one base of it there is no much larger clone, and no base qualities were kept. Donors were a few dozen systemically healthy Caucasian individuals from Russia aged 6 to 90 years. Ten milliliters of peripheral blood were drawn from each donor into EDTA-treated Vacutainer tubes. PBMCs were isolated by Ficoll-Paque density-gradient centrifugation, with at least 6 million obtained per sample. Trizol reagent was used to extract total RNA from the PBMCs, yielding at least 6 micrograms per sample. For every donor, flow cytometry on a PBMC aliquot measured the percentage of naive CD45RAhigh/CD27high T cells. Library preparation was by 5' RACE. The data were produced on an Illumina HiSeq 2500. A second PCR of roughly 6 to 11 cycles was run with a J-beta primer mix and a sample-barcoded 5' primer. A unique molecular identifier was introduced onto each TCR beta cDNA molecule by a template-switch 5' adaptor carrying 12 random nucleotides. Each sample yielded at least 3 million CDR3-containing paired-end reads. First-strand cDNA was synthesized from all RNA with the Mint cDNA synthesis kit, primed by a TRBC-specific oligonucleotide. All cDNA was treated with uracil-DNA glycosylase and then went through a first 18-cycle PCR with the universal primers M1SS and BC2_uni_R. The authors processed their data as follows. Each sample was normalized by randomly selecting 1 million high-quality reads, each carrying a distinct molecular identifier. Instead of being binned into consensus sequences, reads that shared molecular identifiers were thrown out. MiTCR, with a Q25 quality threshold and the strictest error-elimination algorithm, was used for CDR3 identification, clonotype clustering and error correction. Lower-bound total TCR beta diversity was estimated with a nonparametric unseen species model using Euler transformation. TCRdb reanalyzed the raw reads on its own, using fastp at Q25 for trimming and MiXCR for clone calling, and kept in-frame beta chains. Records with the same CDR3 protein are collapsed into one entry carrying the most frequent genes and DNA. The V and J calls and clone size come from TCRdb's table, not from the authors' own analysis. The sample yields 700,000 to 950,000 distinct CDR3 sequences; about three fifths were counted once. Roughly 20% of the sample rests with the top ten.

The data are from a study of blood T cells in healthy people across ages (dated by TCRdb to between 2015 and 2017). Background for the entire study: In model experiments, roughly one uniquely barcoded TCR beta cDNA molecule per two T cells was captured by template switching. To track age-related changes in TCR beta repertoire diversity, the study relied on deep sequencing normalized with unique cDNA molecular identifiers. Four age groups were formed from the donors: young (average roughly 16 years), middle-aged (approximately 40), aged (about 62) and long-lived (about 80). To avoid experimental bias, donors of different ages were distributed randomly across sequencing lanes. Using the same blood draw, the study looked at two additional independent replicas of 1 million unique cDNA reads for two donors, one aged 18 to 29 and the other aged 80 or older. Summary of the overall study and its limitations: Conclusive comparison of naive and antigen-experienced compartments was prevented by the profiling of bulk unsorted PBMCs. Estimates of total diversity based on one million sequenced T cells were regarded as lower bounds and as underestimates. The CMV infection status of donors was not known, potentially confounding age-related changes in expanded clonotypes. Observed TCR beta diversity per million T cells fell roughly linearly with age, and a significant reduction was already apparent by age around 44. The long-lived group showed more naive CD4+ T cells, fewer expanded clones and increased TCR diversity than the aged group, suggesting age selection. There was a strong correlation between observed TCR beta diversity and the percentage of naive T cells measured by flow cytometry.

V is reduced by 0 bases and J by 6 bases, leaving a spacing of 14 bases between them. CDR1 and CDR2 are read off the germline V gene as SGHRS and YFSETQ. From its cysteine to its phenylalanine, the CDR3 spans 15 amino acids. Only the CDR3 DNA stays, 45 bases, in frame from base 1. The sequencing input was blood. The receptor was derived from a man aged 25 to 40 in good health. The chain joins TRBV5-1 to TRBJ2-3; possibly the D gene is TRBD2, per 6 matching bases. The nucleotides read TGCGCCAGCAGCTTGGTGGTGGGAGGTTTGGATACGCAGTATTTT. Its protein product is CASSLVVGGLDTQYF.